This TCR beta chain appears in the sequencing data of a study of early T cells in non-severe SARS-CoV-2 infection. Study details: Sequenced bulk RNA came from whole blood that was unsorted, and chains were unpaired. Study-level results: Reliance on VDJdb matching favored anti-spike CD8 responses; private and CD4 specificities were missed.

Comment on this clonotype: The antigen is not known.

Individual cDNA molecules each received unique molecular identifiers attached to them. One entry per CDR3 protein results from TCRdb running MiXCR on the 5' RACE reads. The table has 50,000 to 65,000 distinct CDR3 sequences, 20% seen once. This CDR3 comprises 15 residues. The V end was cut by 0 bases, the J end by 1 base, with 10 bases between. Germline assignment: CDR1 SGHRS and CDR2 YFSETQ. The sequenced sample was whole blood, obtained at baseline. The chain recombines TRBV5-1 with TRBJ2-5; D is unresolved. The sequence derives from an adult who was a healthcare worker with PCR-confirmed SARS-CoV-2 infection or an uninfected control (not recorded which). In nucleotides, the CDR3 is TGCGCCAGCAGCTTGGGGTTGGGCAGCCAAGAGACCCAGTACTTC. Translated, it gives CASSLGLGSQETQYF.